What follows are 30 T cell receptor beta chains derived from one specimen sequenced in a study of shared T cell receptors in the human thymus. The protocol was immunoSEQ multiplex PCR, while the TCRdb copy is restricted to in-frame clones and leaves out a portion. The sample has tens of thousands of clones, around 96% seen once; the top ten hold about 0.036%. The specimen was thymocytes. All receptors come from a human donor.

J is TRBJ2-1 and V is TRBV28, with D possibly being TRBD1 (5 bases). Germline lookup yields CDR1 MDHEN and CDR2 SYDVKM. Between the trimmed V and J ends, which lost 5 bases and 1 base, there was a span of 12 bases. The CDR3 consists of 15 residues. The CDR3 DNA reads as TGTGCCAGCAGTCAGGGTCCCCCGTCCTACAATGAGCAGTTCTTC. Protein product: CASSQGPPSYNEQFF.

This clone has only one observation. The DNA of the CDR3 is TGTGCCACCAGCAGAGATCCCCTTAGCGGGGGACTCAAAGGGGAGTACTTC. Its translation: CATSRDPLSGGLKGEYF. V is TRBV15 and J is TRBJ2-5; 9 positions match TRBD2. This CDR3 is 17 amino acids long. V shed 0 bases, J shed 12 bases, and the junction held 17 bases outside the gene matches. Germline CDR1 LNHNV, CDR2 YYDKDF (reference sequence).

The V gene is TRBV11-3, the J gene TRBJ2-7, with 7 bases fitting TRBD1. There are 14 residues in the CDR3. J gave up 1 base and V 1 base, and 1 base lay outside the gene matches. The V gene's germline CDR1 is SGHNT and CDR2 YENEEA. DNA of the CDR3: TGTGCCAGCAGCTTAGCACAGGGGTCCTACGAGCAGTACTTC. It encodes CASSLAQGSYEQYF.

CDR3 amino acids: CASSFGGTSGDSKETQYF. CDR3 coding DNA: TGTGCCAGTAGTTTCGGAGGGACTAGCGGGGACTCCAAAGAGACCCAGTACTTC. The chain recombines TRBV19 with TRBJ2-5; 13 bases match TRBD2. The trim removed 5 bases at V and 3 bases at J, leaving 12 bases unmatched. Germline V gene lookup returns CDR1 LNHDA and CDR2 SQIVND (reference sequence). CDR3 length: 18 residues.

The chain links TRBV2 to TRBJ1-2; TRBD1 matches at 7 bases. The V segment lost 4 bases and the J segment 3 bases; nucleotides outside the gene matches: 14. Per germline, CDR1 SNHLY and CDR2 FYNNEI. The CDR3 is made up of 17 amino acids. CDR3 in amino acids: CASSVETGRWEDYGYTF. The DNA of the CDR3 is TGTGCCAGCAGTGTAGAGACAGGGAGGTGGGAAGACTATGGCTACACCTTC. The entire variable domain, with the rest obtained from reference TRBV2 and TRBJ1-2, is as follows: EPEVTQTPSHQVTQMGQEVILRCVPISNHLYFYWYRQILGQKVEFLVSFYNNEISEKSEIFDDQFSVERPDGSNFTLKIRSTKLEDSAMYFCASSVETGRWEDYGYTFGSGTRLTVV.

V usage is TRBV15 and J usage is TRBJ2-7; D unclear. V shed 8 bases and J shed 5 bases, with 22 bases lying between them. The CDR3 totals 15 residues. Germline-derived CDR1 and CDR2 are LNHNV and YYDKDF (reference sequence). The chain's CDR3 is CATRQGPTQKNEQYF. For the CDR3, the DNA is TGTGCCACCCGGCAAGGGCCTACCCAAAAGAACGAGCAGTACTTC.

This sequence joins TRBV13 and TRBJ2-2, with 12 nucleotides matching TRBD2. This CDR3 has 18 residues. Losses at the gene ends were 4 bases for V and 0 bases for J; bases not matched to a gene: 6. CDR1 is PRHDT, CDR2 FYEKMQ, per germline (reference sequence). In nucleotides, the CDR3 is TGTGCCAGCAGCTCTAGCGGGGGGGCCCCTACGAACACCGGGGAGCTGTTTTTT. Translating it yields CASSSSGGAPTNTGELFF.

This clone occurred once. This rearrangement joins TRBV5-6 to TRBJ1-3, with D perhaps matching TRBD1 (5 bases). V gave up 6 bases and J gave up 1 base, with 17 bases separating them. Germline-derived CDR1 and CDR2 are SGHDT and YYEEEE. CDR3 length: 16 residues. CDR3 sequence: CASKDQGAASGNTIYF. DNA of the CDR3: TGTGCCAGCAAAGACCAAGGGGCAGCGTCTGGAAACACCATATATTTT.

The J gene is TRBJ1-2, the V gene TRBV9; TRBD1 aligns across 10 bases. The CDR3 consists of 16 residues. The J segment lost 7 bases and the V segment lost 6 bases, leaving 15 bases of the junction unmatched. Germline V gives CDR1 SGDLS, CDR2 YYNGEE. CDR3 coding DNA: TGTGCCAGCACCCACCGGGACAGGGGAGTTTACGGTGGCTACACCTTC. It specifies CASTHRDRGVYGGYTF.

This chain links TRBV5-4 with TRBJ1-2, with TRBD1 as a possible D gene (6 bases). This CDR3 is 15 amino acids long. The V gene's germline CDR1 is SGHNT and CDR2 YYREEE (reference sequence). V was cut by 4 bases and J by 0 bases, with 13 bases left in between. The CDR3 reads CASSKRQAANYGYTF. In DNA, the CDR3 is TGTGCCAGCAGCAAAAGACAGGCTGCTAACTATGGCTACACCTTC.

This sequence joins TRBV19 and TRBJ2-4; TRBD1 agrees at 8 bases. J was trimmed by 1 base and V by 6 bases; bases with no gene match: 14. The length of the CDR3 is 18 residues. CDR1 and CDR2 (germline): LNHDA, SQIVND (reference sequence). CDR3: CASRGWDRLKAAKNIQYF. Written as DNA, the CDR3 is TGTGCCAGTAGAGGGTGGGACAGGCTAAAGGCGGCCAAAAACATTCAGTACTTC.

A single count supports this clone. CDR3: CASSSRGAVLSYGYTF. Written as DNA, the CDR3 is TGTGCCAGCAGCTCTAGGGGAGCGGTCCTTAGCTATGGCTACACCTTC. J is TRBJ1-2 and V is TRBV7-9; tentative D call: TRBD1 (5 bases). The CDR3 runs 16 residues. Trimming removed 4 bases at V and 4 bases at J, with 19 bases between. The germline V gene has CDR1 SEHNR and CDR2 FQNEAQ (reference sequence).

CDR3 bases: TGTGCCACCAGCGTAACTCCACAGGGTTACAACTATGGCTACACCTTC. Translation gives CATSVTPQGYNYGYTF. The rearrangement joins TRBV15 to TRBJ1-2; maybe TRBD1 (6 bases). This CDR3 is built from 16 residues. Trimming left V 5 bases short and J 2 bases short, with 18 bases between. Germline CDR1 reads LNHNV; CDR2 reads YYDKDF (reference sequence).

The chain is built from TRBV6-1 and TRBJ1-5, with D unclear. CDR1 is MNHNS and CDR2 is SASEGT in the germline V gene. The CDR3 is 14 residues long. Trimming removed 6 bases at V and 0 bases at J, with 9 bases between. The CDR3 is CASSEQLSNQPQHF. CDR3 nucleotide sequence: TGTGCCAGCAGCGAACAGCTTAGCAATCAGCCCCAGCATTTT.

J is TRBJ2-3 and V is TRBV7-2; the match to TRBD2 covers 9 bases. Germline assignment: CDR1 SGHTA and CDR2 FQGNSA. V shed 4 bases, J shed 2 bases, and the junction held 1 base outside the gene matches. The CDR3 has 14 amino acids. The DNA for the CDR3 is TGTGCCAGCAGCTCTAGCGGGGCCACAGATACGCAGTATTTT. This encodes CASSSSGATDTQYF.

The chain uses TRBV5-4 and TRBJ2-7; 7 bases agree with TRBD2. Germline CDR1 and CDR2: SGHNT and YYREEE (reference sequence). This CDR3 spans 15 amino acids. Trimming cost V 4 bases and J 6 bases; bases outside gene matches: 13. This CDR3 is CASSVGRGMVSEQYF. DNA of the CDR3: TGTGCCAGCAGCGTGGGGAGGGGAATGGTTTCCGAGCAGTACTTC. The variable domain in full, with the rest retrieved from reference TRBV5-4 and TRBJ2-7, is ETGVTQSPTHLIKTRGQQVTLRCSSQSGHNTVSWYQQALGQGPQFIFQYYREEENGRGNFPPRFSGLQFPNYSSELNVNALELDDSALYLCASSVGRGMVSEQYFGPGTRLTVT.

V usage is TRBV7-6 and J usage is TRBJ2-3; a possible D gene is TRBD2 (6 bases). The CDR3 is 15 amino acids. Germline CDR1 SGHVS, CDR2 FNYEAQ. Trimming removed 1 base at V and 2 bases at J, with 10 bases between. CDR3 sequence: CASSLDPGVTDTQYF. CDR3 sequence (DNA): TGTGCCAGCAGCTTAGATCCGGGGGTCACAGATACGCAGTATTTT.

The genes are TRBV6-9 and TRBJ1-6, with D possibly being TRBD1 (6 bases). There are 15 residues in the CDR3. Trimming took off 6 bases at V and 9 bases at J, with 18 bases between the two ends. The germline V gene encodes CDR1 MNHGY and CDR2 SVAAGI. The CDR3 bases are TGTGCCAGCAGACAACCGAGGGGGAATGGTTCACCCCTCCACTTT. Its translation is CASRQPRGNGSPLHF.

The rearrangement uses TRBV6-5 and TRBJ1-4; 10 bases agree with TRBD1. V shed 5 bases and J 8 bases; nucleotides not matched to a gene: 5. Germline V gene sequence: CDR1 MNHEY, CDR2 SVGAGI. This CDR3 has 14 residues. CDR3 nucleotides: TGTGCCAGCAGTCCAGACAGGGGGCGCGAAAAACTGTTTTTT. It yields the protein CASSPDRGREKLFF.

This chain's CDR3 is CASSVPGRAGELFF. The CDR3 DNA reads as TGTGCCAGCAGCGTCCCAGGGAGGGCCGGGGAGCTGTTTTTT. The chain couples TRBV21-1 to TRBJ2-2; the D call in the table, TRBD2, was not verified against the DNA. TRBV21-1 is listed as a pseudogene. The CDR3 has 14 amino acids.

The CDR3 loop reads CASSIGTEFGQTNTEAFF. CDR3 nucleotide sequence: TGTGCCAGTAGTATCGGGACCGAGTTCGGACAGACGAACACTGAAGCTTTCTTT. The V call is TRBV19, the J call TRBJ1-1; D might be TRBD1 (6 bases). Looked up from germline, CDR1 is LNHDA and CDR2 is SQIVND (reference sequence). This CDR3 spans 18 amino acids. Trimming stripped 3 bases from V and 1 base from J, with 21 bases between. Full variable domain (rest looked up from reference TRBV19 and TRBJ1-1): DGGITQSPKYLFRKEGQNVTLSCEQNLNHDAMYWYRQDPGQGLRLIYYSQIVNDFQKGDIAEGYSVSREKKESFPLTVTSAQKNPTAFYLCASSIGTEFGQTNTEAFFGQGTRLTVV.

The chain carries TRBV5-1 and TRBJ2-1, with D tentatively TRBD1 or TRBD2 (5 bases each). This CDR3 is built from 16 residues. Trimming took off 4 bases at V and 6 bases at J, with 20 bases between the two ends. Per germline, CDR1 SGHRS and CDR2 YFSETQ. DNA of the CDR3: TGCGCCAGCAGCATCCCACAGGAGAGGAGGACCAATGAGCAGTTCTTC. It yields the protein CASSIPQERRTNEQFF.

The J gene is TRBJ2-1, the V gene TRBV7-2, with 9 positions matching TRBD2. Losses at the gene ends were 2 bases for V and 9 bases for J; bases not matched to a gene: 11. This CDR3 contains 16 residues. Looked up from germline, CDR1 is SGHTA and CDR2 is FQGNSA. CDR3 in DNA: TGTGCCAGCAGCTTACTTATCTGCGGGGGGGCGGGTGAGCAGTTCTTC. Amino acids: CASSLLICGGAGEQFF.

The gene calls are TRBV7-2 and TRBJ1-5, with 8 nucleotides matching TRBD1. Germline lookup yields CDR1 SGHTA and CDR2 FQGNSA. The CDR3 is 14 residues long. V lost 2 bases, J lost 11 bases, and 8 bases stayed unmatched. The CDR3 reads CASSLIPGGEAQHF. CDR3 DNA sequence: TGTGCCAGCAGCTTAATACCAGGGGGCGAGGCCCAGCATTTT.

The chain has TRBV2 and TRBJ1-1; TRBD1 matches 8 bases. Germline CDR1 is SNHLY and CDR2 is FYNNEI. After removal of 4 bases from V and 0 bases from J, the junction contained 13 bases not matched to a gene. This CDR3 spans 18 amino acids. As DNA, the CDR3 is TGTGCCAGCAGTGTCCGCCGCGGACAGGGCCGCATGAACACTGAAGCTTTCTTT. Its translation: CASSVRRGQGRMNTEAFF.

The chain carries TRBV6-5 and TRBJ2-5; 11 nucleotides agree with TRBD2. The V segment lost 6 bases and the J segment 4 bases; nucleotides outside the gene matches: 7. The CDR3 has 15 residues. CDR1 MNHEY and CDR2 SVGAGI come from the germline V gene. CDR3 nucleotide sequence: TGTGCCAGCAGACTACTAGCGGGGGACCGAGAGACCCAGTACTTC. It codes for CASRLLAGDRETQYF.

This clone was seen just once. The chain links TRBV5-1 to TRBJ2-7; 7 bases map to TRBD1. The CDR3 covers 14 residues. The ends lost 3 bases at V and 4 bases at J; junction bases unmatched: 7. In germline, CDR1 is SGHRS, CDR2 YFSETQ. CDR3 coding DNA: TGCGCCAGCAGCTCTGAACAGGGGTCTTACGAGCAGTACTTC. This codes for CASSSEQGSYEQYF. Supplemented by reference TRBV5-1 and TRBJ2-7, the full variable domain reads KAGVTQTPRYLIKTRGQQVTLSCSPISGHRSVSWYQQTPGQGLQFLFEYFSETQRNKGNFPGRFSGRQFSNSRSEMNVSTLELGDSALYLCASSSEQGSYEQYFGPGTRLTVT.

The chain combines TRBV7-3 with TRBJ2-2, with D unresolved. The ends were cut back, 1 base at V and 5 bases at J, with 5 bases in the middle. CDR3 length: 13 amino acids. Germline CDR1 and CDR2: SGHTA and FQGTGA. CDR3 residues: CASSLIHTGELFF. As DNA, the CDR3 is TGTGCCAGCAGCTTAATTCATACCGGGGAGCTGTTTTTT.

V usage is TRBV7-8 and J usage is TRBJ1-1; D unresolved. Germline V gives CDR1 SGHVS, CDR2 FQNEAQ. Between the trimmed V and J ends, which lost 5 bases and 1 base, there was a span of 14 bases. The CDR3 loop spans 15 amino acids. This CDR3 reads CASSPLLVANTEAFF. The CDR3 nucleotides read TGTGCCAGCAGCCCCCTCCTTGTAGCGAACACTGAAGCTTTCTTT.

J is TRBJ2-3 and V is TRBV27; D assignment may be TRBD1 or TRBD2 (5 bases each). CDR1 and CDR2 (germline): MNHEY, SMNVEV (reference sequence). Trimming stripped 3 bases from V and 0 bases from J, with 10 bases between. This CDR3 comprises 15 residues. The CDR3 DNA reads as TGTGCCAGCAGTTTGGGGGAACCTAGCACAGATACGCAGTATTTT. Translated: CASSLGEPSTDTQYF.